This passage covers 23 T cell receptor beta chains from one sample sequenced in a study of CD8 T cells in Susac syndrome. The RNA input was roughly 0.45 to 1 ug, and it was reverse transcribed with random hexamers. Via MiXCR, TCRdb re-called the immunoSEQ multiplex PCR reads, giving one row per CDR3 protein. The top ten clones hold around 0.11% of a sample with fewer than 300,000 distinct CDR3 sequences, about 85% of them seen once. The sequencing input was CD8+ T cells from PBMCs. These TCRs come from a human donor with multiple sclerosis.

This sequence joins TRBV27 and TRBJ1-1, with D unresolved. Germline V CDR1 and CDR2: MNHEY, SMNVEV (reference sequence). Trimming cost V 2 bases and J 4 bases, with 8 bases left between them. The CDR3 is made up of 13 amino acids. The CDR3 DNA reads as TGTGCCAGCAGTTTAGGCCGGTTCACTGAAGCTTTCTTT. It yields the protein CASSLGRFTEAFF.

The chain uses TRBV4-1 and TRBJ1-2; 8 positions agree with TRBD1. Looked up from germline, CDR1 is MGHRA and CDR2 is YSYEKL. CDR3 length: 18 amino acids. V dropped 2 bases and J dropped 3; count of bases not matched to a gene: 14. In nucleotides, the CDR3 is TGCGCCAGCAGCCAAATAACCTTCCGAACAGGGGGGGACTATGGCTACACCTTC. Translation gives CASSQITFRTGGDYGYTF.

The chain couples TRBV6-5 to TRBJ1-1; D unresolved. The V gene lost 2 bases and the J gene lost 1 base, with 5 bases spanning the gap. Germline V CDR1 and CDR2: MNHEY, SVGAGI. This CDR3 is built from 13 residues. CDR3 sequence: CASSYNENTEAFF. CDR3 bases: TGTGCCAGCAGTTACAACGAGAACACTGAAGCTTTCTTT.

The chain combines TRBV27 with TRBJ2-3, with TRBD2 matching over 9 bases. The CDR3 is made up of 16 amino acids. CDR1 is MNHEY and CDR2 is SMNVEV in the germline V gene (reference sequence). After removal of 2 bases from V and 2 bases from J, the junction contained 5 bases not matched to a gene. CDR3 amino acids: CASSLGREGPTDTQYF. The CDR3 DNA reads as TGTGCCAGCAGTTTAGGGCGGGAGGGACCCACAGATACGCAGTATTTT.

The chain recombines TRBV9 with TRBJ2-7, with D hard to call. Trimming removed 0 bases from V and 3 bases from J, with 7 bases in between. This CDR3 spans 13 amino acids. Looked up from germline, CDR1 is SGDLS and CDR2 is YYNGEE. The CDR3: CASSVGVNYEQYF. CDR3 nucleotides: TGTGCCAGCAGCGTAGGGGTCAACTACGAGCAGTACTTC. Together with reference TRBV9 and TRBJ2-7, the CDR3 gives the full variable domain: DSGVTQTPKHLITATGQRVTLRCSPRSGDLSVYWYQQSLDQGLQFLIQYYNGEERAKGNILERFSAQQFPDLHSELNLSSLELGDSALYFCASSVGVNYEQYFGPGTRLTVT.

The V call is TRBV27, the J call TRBJ2-1; 10 bases are shared with TRBD2. CDR1 and CDR2 from the germline V gene are MNHEY and SMNVEV (reference sequence). V was pared by 5 bases and J by 7 bases, with 11 bases of the junction left unmatched. The CDR3 consists of 16 residues. For the CDR3, the DNA is TGTGCCAGCAGTCCACCCCTAGCGGGAGATACGAATGAGCAGTTCTTC. Translation gives CASSPPLAGDTNEQFF.

The CDR3 here is CASSLGAGGPVTGELFF. CDR3 nucleotides: TGTGCCAGCAGCTTGGGGGCGGGAGGGCCAGTAACCGGGGAGCTGTTTTTT. The V and J genes are TRBV5-6 and TRBJ2-2; 9 bases fit TRBD2. Germline trimming cut 0 bases from V and 5 bases from J; bases unmatched to any gene: 8. Germline lookup yields CDR1 SGHDT and CDR2 YYEEEE. The CDR3 is made up of 17 amino acids.

This clonotype was seen a few times. For the CDR3, the DNA is TGTGCCAGCAGCGTTGAAGGTCGTGACTCTTATGAGCAGTACTTC. Its translation is CASSVEGRDSYEQYF. The V and J genes are TRBV9 and TRBJ2-7, with D unresolved. CDR1 SGDLS and CDR2 YYNGEE come from the germline V gene. The CDR3 totals 15 residues. With 2 bases removed from V and 7 bases from J, the gap between germline ends came to 19 bases. Full variable domain (remainder filled in from reference TRBV9 and TRBJ2-7): DSGVTQTPKHLITATGQRVTLRCSPRSGDLSVYWYQQSLDQGLQFLIQYYNGEERAKGNILERFSAQQFPDLHSELNLSSLELGDSALYFCASSVEGRDSYEQYFGPGTRLTVT.

The chain carries TRBV10-3 and TRBJ2-3; 9 bases agree with TRBD2. V was pared by 0 bases and J by 3 bases, with 7 bases of the junction left unmatched. From germline, CDR1 is ENHRY and CDR2 SYGVKD. The CDR3 sequence is 17 residues long. CDR3 sequence reads: CAISESGLAGQTDTQYF. The DNA of the CDR3 is TGTGCCATCAGTGAGTCGGGCCTAGCGGGACAGACAGATACGCAGTATTTT.

This clonotype was seen only a few times. The genes are TRBV28 and TRBJ2-1; 11 nucleotides line up with TRBD2. Germline lookup yields CDR1 MDHEN and CDR2 SYDVKM. The CDR3 loop spans 15 amino acids. Trimming cost V 3 bases and J 4 bases; bases outside gene matches: 2. The CDR3 spells CASSLGTSGYNEQFF. The CDR3 DNA reads as TGTGCCAGCAGTTTGGGGACTAGCGGATACAATGAGCAGTTCTTC.

This chain links TRBV6-5 with TRBJ2-7; 8 nucleotides line up with TRBD1. J was trimmed by 4 bases and V by 2 bases; bases with no gene match: 7. This CDR3 is 15 amino acids long. Germline values: CDR1 MNHEY, CDR2 SVGAGI. This CDR3 reads CASSYRGTGGYEQYF. The CDR3 DNA is TGTGCCAGCAGTTACCGTGGGACAGGAGGATACGAGCAGTACTTC.

This clonotype was found a few times. The chain recombines TRBV9 with TRBJ1-1, with 7 bases aligning to TRBD1. Losses at the gene ends were 0 bases for V and 0 bases for J; bases not matched to a gene: 2. This CDR3 is built from 15 residues. The V gene's germline CDR1 is SGDLS and CDR2 YYNGEE. The CDR3 is CASSVGQGMNTEAFF. Here the CDR3 DNA reads TGTGCCAGCAGCGTAGGACAGGGCATGAACACTGAAGCTTTCTTT.

The chain recombines TRBV27 with TRBJ2-7; 8 positions match TRBD2. The V gene end was trimmed by 0 bases and the J gene end by 6 bases; junction bases not matched to a gene: 4. The CDR3 contains 14 residues. Germline V CDR1 and CDR2: MNHEY, SMNVEV (reference sequence). CDR3 region: CASSLSRGALEQYF. In DNA form, the CDR3 reads TGTGCCAGCAGTTTATCGCGGGGGGCCCTCGAGCAGTACTTC.

This rearrangement joins TRBV12-3 or TRBV12-4 to TRBJ2-5; 8 nucleotides line up with TRBD1. V dropped 10 bases and J dropped 5; count of bases not matched to a gene: 3. CDR3 length: 11 amino acids. The CDR3 reads CATRQGETQYF. The CDR3 DNA follows: TGTGCCACCCGACAGGGGGAGACCCAGTACTTC.

The chain uses TRBV27 and TRBJ2-7; weak D call: TRBD1 (5 bases). Germline V gives CDR1 MNHEY, CDR2 SMNVEV (reference sequence). The CDR3 totals 12 residues. Deletions cut 5 bases from V and 6 bases from J, with 11 bases between. CDR3 nucleotides: TGTGCCAGCAGTCCGAACCAGGGCGAGCAGTACTTC. Translating gives CASSPNQGEQYF.

The V and J genes are TRBV12-3 or TRBV12-4 and TRBJ2-1; 10 bases align to TRBD1. Trimming cost V 2 bases and J 5 bases; bases outside gene matches: 3. This CDR3 contains 15 residues. This CDR3 reads CASSLQGTGDNEQFF. The CDR3 DNA reads TGTGCCAGCAGTTTACAAGGGACAGGGGACAATGAGCAGTTCTTC.

The rearrangement joins TRBV28 to TRBJ2-7; D remains ambiguous. With 6 bases removed from V and 5 bases from J, the gap between germline ends came to 20 bases. The length of the CDR3 is 15 residues. Germline CDR1 reads MDHEN; CDR2 reads SYDVKM. CDR3 protein: CASRLRTSASDEQYF. For the CDR3, the DNA is TGTGCCAGCAGGCTCCGGACGTCCGCTTCCGACGAGCAGTACTTC.

This clonotype has only one observation. The V gene is TRBV27, the J gene TRBJ2-7, with D tentatively TRBD1 (6 bases). Germline lookup yields CDR1 MNHEY and CDR2 SMNVEV (reference sequence). The CDR3 sequence is 15 residues long. The V end lost 1 base, the J end lost 1 base, and 11 bases lay between the germline ends. In DNA, the CDR3 is TGTGCCAGCAGTTTATTGGGGCAGGGGTCCTACGAGCAGTACTTC. It encodes CASSLLGQGSYEQYF.

This clonotype appeared a few times. This CDR3 reads CASSLRRTGAWEEQYF. DNA of the CDR3: TGTGCCAGCAGCTTAAGGAGGACAGGTGCATGGGAAGAGCAGTACTTC. V gene TRBV11-2 combines with J gene TRBJ2-7, with TRBD1 matching over 7 bases. Trimming took 2 bases from V and 7 from J; bases not matched to a gene: 14. The CDR3 spans 16 residues. Germline-derived CDR1 and CDR2 are SGHAT and FQNNGV. Complete variable domain (other parts from reference TRBV11-2 and TRBJ2-7): EAGVAQSPRYKIIEKRQSVAFWCNPISGHATLYWYQQILGQGPKLLIQFQNNGVVDDSQLPKDRFSAERLKGVDSTLKIQPAKLEDSAVYLCASSLRRTGAWEEQYFGPGTRLTVT.

The chain combines TRBV10-3 with TRBJ1-1; no firm D call. The CDR3 loop spans 12 amino acids. V dropped 4 bases and J dropped 1 base, with 4 bases sitting between them. CDR1 and CDR2 from the germline V gene are ENHRY and SYGVKD. In DNA, the CDR3 is TGTGCCATCAGTGTTGGGAACACTGAAGCTTTCTTT. Its translation is CAISVGNTEAFF.

V gene TRBV20-1 combines with J gene TRBJ2-7; 7 bases are shared with TRBD2. Germline assignment: CDR1 DFQATT and CDR2 SNEGSKA (reference sequence). CDR3 length equals 14 residues. Losses at the gene ends were 2 bases for V and 2 bases for J; bases not matched to a gene: 6. The CDR3 DNA sequence: TGCAGTGCTAGATTGCTAGCGGAGACCTACGAGCAGTACTTC. It yields the protein CSARLLAETYEQYF.

The chain links TRBV6-5 to TRBJ2-1; D gene uncertain. This CDR3 spans 15 amino acids. Trimming pared 2 bases from V and 4 bases from J, leaving 12 bases between. CDR1 and CDR2 from the germline V gene are MNHEY and SVGAGI. The CDR3 region has the DNA TGTGCCAGCAGTTACGCGGAAGGGATTTACAATGAGCAGTTCTTC. Its translation is CASSYAEGIYNEQFF.

The J gene is TRBJ2-3, the V gene TRBV7-9, with 10 bases aligning to TRBD1. J was trimmed by 4 bases and V by 7 bases; bases with no gene match: 8. The CDR3 consists of 15 residues. CDR1 SEHNR and CDR2 FQNEAQ come from the germline V gene (reference sequence). The CDR3, as DNA: TGTGCCAGCACCGCGGGACAGGGGTTTTCAGATACGCAGTATTTT. Encoded protein: CASTAGQGFSDTQYF. The entire variable domain, with the rest obtained from reference TRBV7-9 and TRBJ2-3, is as follows: DTGVSQNPRHKITKRGQNVTFRCDPISEHNRLYWYRQTLGQGPEFLTYFQNEAQLEKSRLLSDRFSAERPKGSFSTLEIQRTEQGDSAMYLCASTAGQGFSDTQYFGPGTRLTVL.